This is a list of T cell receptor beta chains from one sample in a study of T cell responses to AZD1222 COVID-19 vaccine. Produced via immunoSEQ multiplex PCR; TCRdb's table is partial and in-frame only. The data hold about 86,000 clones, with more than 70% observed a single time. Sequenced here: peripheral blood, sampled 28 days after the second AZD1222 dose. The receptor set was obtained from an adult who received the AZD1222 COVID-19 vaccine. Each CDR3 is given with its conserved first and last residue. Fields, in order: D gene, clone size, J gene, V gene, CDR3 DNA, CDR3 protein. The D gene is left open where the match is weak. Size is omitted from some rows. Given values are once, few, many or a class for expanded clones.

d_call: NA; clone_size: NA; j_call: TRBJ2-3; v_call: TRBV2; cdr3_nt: TGTGCCAGCAGGGAGGACAGCACAGATACGCAGTATTTT; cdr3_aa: CASREDSTDTQYF
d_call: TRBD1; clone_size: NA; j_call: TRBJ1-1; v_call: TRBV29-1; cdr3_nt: TGCAGCGTTGCTAATACGGACAGGGTCGGGACTGAAGCTTTCTTT; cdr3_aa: CSVANTDRVGTEAFF
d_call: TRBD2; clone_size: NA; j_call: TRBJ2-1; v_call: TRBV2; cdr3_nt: TGTGCCAGCAGCGGCGGACTAGCCGGTAATGAGCAGTTCTTC; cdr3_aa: CASSGGLAGNEQFF
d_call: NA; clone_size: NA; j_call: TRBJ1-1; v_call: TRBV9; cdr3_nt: TGTGCCAGCAGCGTAGAGGTCACCCCCATGCAGGGAATGAACACTGAAGCTTTCTTT; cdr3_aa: CASSVEVTPMQGMNTEAFF
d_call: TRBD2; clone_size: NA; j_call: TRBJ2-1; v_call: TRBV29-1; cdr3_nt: TGCAGCGTTGATAGGGGACTAGCGGGAGATGAGCAGTTCTTC; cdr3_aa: CSVDRGLAGDEQFF
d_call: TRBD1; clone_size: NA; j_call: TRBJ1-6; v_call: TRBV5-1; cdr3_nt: TGCGCCAGCAGCCAGGGGGGCGAGAATTCACCCCTCCACTTT; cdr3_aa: CASSQGGENSPLHF
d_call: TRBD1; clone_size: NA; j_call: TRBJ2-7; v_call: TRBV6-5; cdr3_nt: TGTGCCAGCAGGTTGACAGGGCCTTCCTACGAGCAGTACTTC; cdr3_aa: CASRLTGPSYEQYF
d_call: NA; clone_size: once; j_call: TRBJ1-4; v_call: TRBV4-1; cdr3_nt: TGCGCCAGCAGCCAAGGAAGAGTCCATGCAACTAATGAAAAACTGTTTTTT; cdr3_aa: CASSQGRVHATNEKLFF
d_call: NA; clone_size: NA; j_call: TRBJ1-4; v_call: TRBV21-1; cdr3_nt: TGTGCCAGCAGCGACCCACACAGGGGAGCTAATGAAAAACTGTTTTTT; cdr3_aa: CASSDPHRGANEKLFF
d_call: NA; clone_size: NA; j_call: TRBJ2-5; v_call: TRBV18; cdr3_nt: TGTGCCAGCTCACCTAATTACGGGGAGACCCAGTACTTC; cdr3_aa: CASSPNYGETQYF
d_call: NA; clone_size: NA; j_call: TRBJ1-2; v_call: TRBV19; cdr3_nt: TGTGCCAGTAGTACGCAACCGACGGTCCCCTATGGCTACACCTTC; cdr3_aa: CASSTQPTVPYGYTF
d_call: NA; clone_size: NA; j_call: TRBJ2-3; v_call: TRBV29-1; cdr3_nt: TGCAGCTCGATACGTAGCGGAACTAGCACAGATACGCAGTATTTT; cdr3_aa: CSSIRSGTSTDTQYF
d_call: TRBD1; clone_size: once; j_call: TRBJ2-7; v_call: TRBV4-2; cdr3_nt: TGTGCCAGCAGCCAAGCGGGCAGGGGGTTCCACGAGCAGTACTTC; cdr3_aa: CASSQAGRGFHEQYF
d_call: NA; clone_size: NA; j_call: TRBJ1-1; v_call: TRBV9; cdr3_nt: TGTGCCAGCAGCGTCCATGACGTCAATGCACTGAACACTGAAGCTTTCTTT; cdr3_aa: CASSVHDVNALNTEAFF
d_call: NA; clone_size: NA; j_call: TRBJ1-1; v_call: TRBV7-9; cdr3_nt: TGTGCCAGCAGCCCCCCCCCGGGCAGGGCCGAGAACACTGAAGCTTTCTTT; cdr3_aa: CASSPPPGRAENTEAFF
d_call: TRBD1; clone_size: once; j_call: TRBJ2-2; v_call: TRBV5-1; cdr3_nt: TGCGCCAGCAGCCAACGAACAGGGGCCACGAACACCGGGGAGCTGTTTTTT; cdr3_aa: CASSQRTGATNTGELFF
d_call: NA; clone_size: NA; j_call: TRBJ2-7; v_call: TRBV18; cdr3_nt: TGTGCCAGCTCTTGGGACACGTCGAGCGAGCAGTACTTC; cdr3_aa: CASSWDTSSEQYF
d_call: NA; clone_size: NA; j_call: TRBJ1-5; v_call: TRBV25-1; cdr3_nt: TGTGCCAGCAGTGAATCAGGGAGCGGTCAGCCCCAGCATTTT; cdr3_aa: CASSESGSGQPQHF
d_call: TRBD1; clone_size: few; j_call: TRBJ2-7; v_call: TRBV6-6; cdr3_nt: TGTGCCAGCAGTGGCCCACAGGGGGTGCAGGAGCAGTACTTC; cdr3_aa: CASSGPQGVQEQYF
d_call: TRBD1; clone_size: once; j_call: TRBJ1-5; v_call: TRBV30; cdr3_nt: TGTGCCTGGCAAGAACAGGGGATTCAGCCCCAGCATTTT; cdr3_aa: CAWQEQGIQPQHF
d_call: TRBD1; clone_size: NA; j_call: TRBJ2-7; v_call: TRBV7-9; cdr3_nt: TGTGCCAGCAGTTATACGCCGGGACAGGCAAAAAACTACGAGCAGTACTTC; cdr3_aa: CASSYTPGQAKNYEQYF
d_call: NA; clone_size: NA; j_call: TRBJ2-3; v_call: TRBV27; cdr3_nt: TGTGCCAGCAGTTCCAACACAGATACGCAGTATTTT; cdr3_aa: CASSSNTDTQYF
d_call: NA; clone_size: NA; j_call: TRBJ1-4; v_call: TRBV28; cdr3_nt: TGTGCCAGCAGTTCCGGGGGAAAACTGTTTTTT; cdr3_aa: CASSSGGKLFF
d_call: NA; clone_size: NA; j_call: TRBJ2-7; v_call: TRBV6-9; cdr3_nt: TGTGCCAGCAGTTATAGGCGGGACACGTGTTACGAGCAGTACTTC; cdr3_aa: CASSYRRDTCYEQYF
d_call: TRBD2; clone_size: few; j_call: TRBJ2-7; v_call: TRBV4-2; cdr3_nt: TGTGCCAGCAGCCAATCGGGTCTAGCGGGATCCTACGAGCAGTACTTC; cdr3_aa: CASSQSGLAGSYEQYF
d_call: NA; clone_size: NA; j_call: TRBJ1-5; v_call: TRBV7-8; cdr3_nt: TGTGCCAGCAGCCGGGGCGGCGGGAATCAGCCCCAGCATTTT; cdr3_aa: CASSRGGGNQPQHF
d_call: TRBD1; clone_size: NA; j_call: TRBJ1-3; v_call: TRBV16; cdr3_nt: TGTGCCAGCAGCCATTTGGGAAGGGGACAGGAAAACACCATATATTTT; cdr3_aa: CASSHLGRGQENTIYF
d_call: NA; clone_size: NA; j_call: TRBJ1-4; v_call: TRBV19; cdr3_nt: TGTGCCAGTAGTGCGATTCCTCGAAATGAAAAACTGTTTTTT; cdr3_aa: CASSAIPRNEKLFF
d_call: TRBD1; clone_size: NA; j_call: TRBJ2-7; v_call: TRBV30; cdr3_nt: TGTGCCTGGAGGAGACAGGGGCGGGGACCCTACGAGCAGTACTTC; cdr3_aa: CAWRRQGRGPYEQYF
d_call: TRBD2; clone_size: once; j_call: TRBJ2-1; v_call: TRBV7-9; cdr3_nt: TGTGCCAGCAGCTCCCGGGAGGCCCGCCATCCCTACAATGAGCAGTTCTTC; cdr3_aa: CASSSREARHPYNEQFF
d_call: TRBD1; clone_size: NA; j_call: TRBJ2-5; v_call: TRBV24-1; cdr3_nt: TGTGCCACCAGGGGACAGGGAGAGACCCAGTACTTC; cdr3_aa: CATRGQGETQYF
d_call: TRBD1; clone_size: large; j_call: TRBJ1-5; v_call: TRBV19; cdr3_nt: TGTGCCAGTAGTATACCCCGACTACAGGGGGCAGGGCAGCCCCAGCATTTT; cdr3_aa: CASSIPRLQGAGQPQHF
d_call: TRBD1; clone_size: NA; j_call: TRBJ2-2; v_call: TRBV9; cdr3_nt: TGTGCCAGCAGCGTAGGGGAACAGGGGTTAGGCTTCGCCGGGGAGCTGTTTTTT; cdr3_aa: CASSVGEQGLGFAGELFF
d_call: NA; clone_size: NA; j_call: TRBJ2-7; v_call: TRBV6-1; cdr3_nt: TGTGCCAGCAGTGACAGGGCAGGGAGTAGTGAGCAGTACTTC; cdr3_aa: CASSDRAGSSEQYF
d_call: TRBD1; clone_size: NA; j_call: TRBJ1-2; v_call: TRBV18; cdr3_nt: TGTGCCAGCTCACTAACAGGGGACTATGGCTACACCTTC; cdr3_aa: CASSLTGDYGYTF
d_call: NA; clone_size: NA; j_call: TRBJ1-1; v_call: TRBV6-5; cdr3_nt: TGTGCCAGCAGCCGGGCAGGGATGAACACTGAAGCTTTCTTT; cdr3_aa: CASSRAGMNTEAFF
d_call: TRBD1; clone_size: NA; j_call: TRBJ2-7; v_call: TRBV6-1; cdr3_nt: TGTGCCAGCAGTGATGGGACAGGGGATTCCTACGAGCAGTACTTC; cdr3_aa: CASSDGTGDSYEQYF
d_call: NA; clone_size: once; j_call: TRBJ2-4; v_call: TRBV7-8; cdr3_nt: TGTGCCAGCAGCTTCCCTTCAGCCGGTCCCTCTAACATTCAGTACTTC; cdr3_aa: CASSFPSAGPSNIQYF
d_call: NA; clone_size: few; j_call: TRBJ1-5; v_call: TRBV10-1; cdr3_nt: TGCGCCAGCAGTGAGAAGCCGGAGGGCCAGCCCCAGCATTTT; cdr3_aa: CASSEKPEGQPQHF
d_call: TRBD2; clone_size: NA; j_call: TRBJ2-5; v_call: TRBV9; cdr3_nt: TGTGCCAGCAGTGAGGGACTAGCGGGATACCAAGAGACCCAGTACTTC; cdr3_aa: CASSEGLAGYQETQYF
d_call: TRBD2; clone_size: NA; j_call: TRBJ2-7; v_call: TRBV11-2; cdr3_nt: TGTGCCAGCAGCTTAGGACCAACTAGCGAACCCTACGAGCAGTACTTC; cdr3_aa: CASSLGPTSEPYEQYF
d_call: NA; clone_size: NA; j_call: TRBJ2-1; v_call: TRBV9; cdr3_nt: TGTGCCAGCAGCGTAGAGCGGGCGGGCTACAATGAGCAGTTCTTC; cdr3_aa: CASSVERAGYNEQFF
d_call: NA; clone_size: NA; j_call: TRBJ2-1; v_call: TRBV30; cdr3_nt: TGTGCCTGGAGTGACAGCTACAATGAGCAGTTCTTC; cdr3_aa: CAWSDSYNEQFF
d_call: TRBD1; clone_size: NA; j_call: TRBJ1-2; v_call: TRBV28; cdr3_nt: TGTGCCAGCAGTTTAACCGGGACAGGCCACTATGGCTACACCTTC; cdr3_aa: CASSLTGTGHYGYTF
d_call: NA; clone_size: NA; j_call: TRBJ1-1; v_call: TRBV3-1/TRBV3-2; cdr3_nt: TGTGCCAGCAGCCAAGATTTTGGGAACACTGAAGCTTTCTTT; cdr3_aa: CASSQDFGNTEAFF
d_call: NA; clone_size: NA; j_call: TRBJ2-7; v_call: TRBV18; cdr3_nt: TGTGCCAGCTCACCACAGACAGCATACGAGCAGTACTTC; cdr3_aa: CASSPQTAYEQYF
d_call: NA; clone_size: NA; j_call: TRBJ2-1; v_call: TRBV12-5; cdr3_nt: TGTGCTAGTGCCCCGGGGATAAGCTCCTACAATGAGCAGTTCTTC; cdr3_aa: CASAPGISSYNEQFF
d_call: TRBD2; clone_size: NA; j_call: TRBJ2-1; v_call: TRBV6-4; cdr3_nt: TGTGCCAGCAGTGACGGACTAGCGGGGGCCAAGCAGTTCTTC; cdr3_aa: CASSDGLAGAKQFF
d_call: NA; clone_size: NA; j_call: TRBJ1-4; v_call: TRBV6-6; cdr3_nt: TGTGCCAGCGGAAGGGCCGAGGAAAAACTGTTTTTT; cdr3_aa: CASGRAEEKLFF
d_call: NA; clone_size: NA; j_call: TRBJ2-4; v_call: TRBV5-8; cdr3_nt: TGTGCCAGCAGCCTGGGAATTTTAGCCAAAAACATTCAGTACTTC; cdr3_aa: CASSLGILAKNIQYF
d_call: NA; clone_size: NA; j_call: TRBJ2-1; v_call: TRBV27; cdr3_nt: TGTGCCAGCAGTTATCGGGACCTTAATGAGCAGTTCTTC; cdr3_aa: CASSYRDLNEQFF
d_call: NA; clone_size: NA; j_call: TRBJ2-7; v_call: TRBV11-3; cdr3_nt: TGTGCCAGCAGCTTAAACTCGGACTACGAGCAGTACTTC; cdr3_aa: CASSLNSDYEQYF